The T cell receptor beta chain under discussion was sequenced for a study of siplizumab effects on memory and regulatory T cells. Here immunoSEQ multiplex PCR was the method, and the copy in TCRdb shows in-frame clones only, minus some. The sample gives roughly 100,000 clones, around 90% of which show up once; around 12% is in the top ten. V lost 1 base to trimming and J lost 4 bases, with 11 bases between them. This CDR3 has 15 amino acids. Germline V gene sequence: CDR1 KGHSH, CDR2 LQKENI. The sample comprised non-Treg CD4+ T cells sorted from blood. The clonotype was recovered from a human donor in good health. The rearrangement links TRBV18 to TRBJ2-1, with D possibly being TRBD1 (6 bases). CDR3 bases: TGTGCCAGCTCACCACGAGGGGGAGATTACAATGAGCAGTTCTTC. Its protein is CASSPRGGDYNEQFF.